A single sample is the source of the 30 T cell receptor beta chains below, sequenced in a study of shared clonotypes between healthy human individuals. Data came from immunoSEQ multiplex PCR; TCRdb stores just in-frame clones and leaves some out. The table records about 110,000 clones, 68% of them present only once. The sequenced sample was memory CD8+ T cells sorted from blood. Subset denoted: CD45RO+ cells pooled with CCR7-negative TemRA cells. The receptors shown here come from a woman aged 30 to 39 in good health.

CDR3 bases: TGCACCAGCAGCCAAGCGACAGGGGGCTCTTACAATGAGCAGTTCTTC. It is translated as CTSSQATGGSYNEQFF. The V gene is TRBV1, the J gene TRBJ2-1; TRBD1 is the table's D call, not checked against the DNA. TRBV1 represents a pseudogene. This CDR3 is built from 16 residues.

V is TRBV28 and J is TRBJ1-4; the D is unclear. Trimming took off 5 bases at V and 1 base at J, with 14 bases between the two ends. Per germline, CDR1 MDHEN and CDR2 SYDVKM. This CDR3 spans 16 amino acids. The CDR3 sequence: CASSPRATVTNEKLFF. CDR3 coding DNA: TGTGCCAGCAGTCCACGCGCAACAGTAACTAATGAAAAACTGTTTTTT. Complete variable domain (other parts from reference TRBV28 and TRBJ1-4): DVKVTQSSRYLVKRTGEKVFLECVQDMDHENMFWYRQDPGLGLRLIYFSYDVKMKEKGDIPEGYSVSREKKERFSLILESASTNQTSMYLCASSPRATVTNEKLFFGSGTQLSVL.

The gene calls are TRBV15 and TRBJ2-7, with a weak D call TRBD1 (6 bases). The germline V gene has CDR1 LNHNV and CDR2 YYDKDF (reference sequence). Between the trimmed V and J ends, which lost 3 bases and 0 bases, there was a span of 18 bases. CDR3 size: 17 residues. The CDR3 DNA follows: TGTGCCACCAGCAGCTCCGGACAGCAGTCTCCCTCCTACGAGCAGTACTTC. The encoded protein is CATSSSGQQSPSYEQYF.

The chain couples TRBV9 to TRBJ2-1; TRBD2 matches at 8 bases. The CDR3 contains 15 residues. Germline V gene sequence: CDR1 SGDLS, CDR2 YYNGEE. V shed 0 bases, J shed 2 bases, and the junction held 1 base outside the gene matches. The chain's CDR3 is CASSVGSGAYNEQFF. For the CDR3, the DNA is TGTGCCAGCAGCGTAGGTAGCGGGGCCTACAATGAGCAGTTCTTC.

This chain links TRBV19 with TRBJ1-2; D uncertain. The CDR3 totals 14 residues. CDR1 LNHDA and CDR2 SQIVND come from the germline V gene (reference sequence). The V and J ends lost 7 bases and 0 bases respectively, with 12 bases between them. The CDR3 reads CASTPAVANYGYTF. The CDR3 nucleotides read TGTGCCAGTACCCCCGCAGTCGCTAACTATGGCTACACCTTC.

This rearrangement joins TRBV4-2 to TRBJ2-5; D remains ambiguous. Germline V CDR1 and CDR2: LGHNA, YNFKEQ. This CDR3 has 19 amino acids. Trimming stripped 0 bases from V and 4 bases from J, with 24 bases between. In DNA form, the CDR3 reads TGTGCCAGCAGCCAAGATGGGCGGAGCTGGTTACCCGCCTTAGAGACCCAGTACTTC. Translation: CASSQDGRSWLPALETQYF.

This chain joins TRBV28 and TRBJ2-7; unclear D gene. The length of the CDR3 is 11 residues. Germline lookup yields CDR1 MDHEN and CDR2 SYDVKM. Trimming pared 5 bases from V and 1 base from J, leaving 3 bases between. The CDR3 spells CASSRSYEQYF. The CDR3, as DNA: TGTGCCAGCAGTCGTTCCTACGAGCAGTACTTC.

The V call is TRBV4-2, the J call TRBJ2-6; D perhaps matches TRBD1 (5 bases). CDR1 LGHNA and CDR2 YNFKEQ come from the germline V gene. V lost 3 bases to trimming and J lost 4 bases, with 13 bases between them. There are 16 residues in the CDR3. The CDR3 nucleotides are TGTGCCAGCAGCCAGGGTGACAGTCTCGGGGCCAACGTCCTGACTTTC. Amino acids: CASSQGDSLGANVLTF.

This clone was recorded a few times. The genes are TRBV6-4 and TRBJ1-2, with a weak D call TRBD1 (6 bases). CDR3 length equals 17 residues. V lost 6 bases to trimming and J lost 7 bases, with 27 bases between them. In germline, CDR1 is MRHNA, CDR2 SNTAGT. CDR3 coding DNA: TGTGCCAGCAGCCCGTCGGGGGCTATAACGGATAATCGTGGCTACACCTTC. Translating it yields CASSPSGAITDNRGYTF.

The CDR3 is CASSTGTGGHEQYF. In DNA, the CDR3 is TGTGCCAGCTCTACCGGGACAGGGGGCCACGAGCAGTACTTC. The genes are TRBV18 and TRBJ2-7; 12 bases are a match to TRBD1. Germline CDR1 KGHSH, CDR2 LQKENI. CDR3 length equals 14 residues. The V segment lost 6 bases and the J segment 5 bases; nucleotides outside the gene matches: 5.

This clone was observed a few times. The rearrangement joins TRBV2 to TRBJ2-3, with TRBD2 identical over 8 bases. The J segment lost 4 bases and the V segment lost 6 bases, leaving 6 bases of the junction unmatched. The CDR3 extends over 14 amino acids. Germline-derived CDR1 and CDR2 are SNHLY and FYNNEI. The CDR3, as DNA: TGTGCCAGCAGAGTAACGGGAGGGTCAGATACGCAGTATTTT. Its translation is CASRVTGGSDTQYF.

The chain carries TRBV20-1 and TRBJ2-1; D ambiguous. V lost 6 bases, J lost 3 bases, and 0 bases lay in between. Germline V gene data show CDR1 as DFQATT and CDR2 as SNEGSKA (reference sequence). This CDR3 is 9 amino acids long. The CDR3 bases are TGCAGTGCCTACAATGAGCAGTTCTTC. Translated: CSAYNEQFF.

The V gene is TRBV11-1, the J gene TRBJ2-5; D remains unclear. The CDR3 is 14 amino acids. V lost 2 bases, J lost 2 bases, and 9 bases lay in between. Germline V gene lookup returns CDR1 SGHAT and CDR2 FQDESV (reference sequence). CDR3 amino acids: CASSLRHKQETQYF. The CDR3 nucleotides read TGTGCCAGCAGCTTAAGGCACAAACAAGAGACCCAGTACTTC.

The V gene is TRBV6-5, the J gene TRBJ2-7; the D is unclear. Germline CDR1 MNHEY, CDR2 SVGAGI. Trimming shortened V by 2 bases and J by 5 bases, and 7 bases separated the two germline ends. The CDR3 extends over 12 amino acids. The CDR3 coding sequence is TGTGCCAGCAGTTACCGAGGTGACGAGCAGTACTTC. This gives the protein CASSYRGDEQYF.

The rearrangement links TRBV19 to TRBJ2-1; 7 positions agree with TRBD2. Germline CDR1 LNHDA, CDR2 SQIVND (reference sequence). Germline trimming cut 5 bases from V and 4 bases from J; bases unmatched to any gene: 11. CDR3 size: 16 residues. Written as DNA, the CDR3 is TGTGCCAGTAGTCACCGGGGAGCGGGAAAATACAATGAGCAGTTCTTC. Protein: CASSHRGAGKYNEQFF.

This clone was observed a few times. This chain uses TRBV6-6 with TRBJ1-1; D uncertain. With 0 bases removed from V and 4 bases from J, the gap between germline ends came to 6 bases. This CDR3 is 13 amino acids long. In germline, CDR1 is MNHNY, CDR2 SVGAGI (reference sequence). Here the CDR3 DNA reads TGTGCCAGCAGTTACTCGGGTGGCACTGAAGCTTTCTTT. Translation gives CASSYSGGTEAFF.

This chain joins TRBV19 and TRBJ2-3, with 12 bases identical to TRBD2. The CDR3 extends over 16 amino acids. Unmatched junction bases numbered 13, after V lost 11 bases and J lost 4 bases. Germline assignment: CDR1 LNHDA and CDR2 SQIVND (reference sequence). CDR3 nucleotides: TGTGCCTCCAGGGGGCTAGCGGGAGGGCTAGCAGATACGCAGTATTTT. Amino acid sequence: CASRGLAGGLADTQYF.

This clone showed up just a few times. The chain recombines TRBV4-2 with TRBJ2-2; the match to TRBD2 covers 10 bases. Losses at the gene ends were 0 bases for V and 1 base for J; bases not matched to a gene: 2. Germline values: CDR1 LGHNA, CDR2 YNFKEQ. CDR3 length equals 17 residues. The CDR3 here is CASSQDLAGGNTGELFF. The CDR3 DNA sequence: TGTGCCAGCAGCCAAGACTTAGCGGGAGGGAACACCGGGGAGCTGTTTTTT.

In this sample, this clone turned up many times. The V gene is TRBV25-1, the J gene TRBJ2-1, with no clear D. The germline CDR1 and CDR2 sequences are MGHDK and SYGVNS. V was cut by 4 bases and J by 0 bases, with 10 bases left in between. CDR3 length: 15 residues. This chain's CDR3 is CASSGEKSSYNEQFF. The CDR3 region has the DNA TGTGCCAGCAGTGGCGAGAAGAGCTCCTACAATGAGCAGTTCTTC.

The chain recombines TRBV9 with TRBJ2-5; 14 bases fit TRBD2. Germline loops: CDR1 SGDLS, CDR2 YYNGEE. V shed 3 bases, J shed 4 bases, and the junction held 5 bases outside the gene matches. CDR3 size: 16 residues. Here the CDR3 reads CASSAGLAGGAETQYF. CDR3 DNA sequence: TGTGCCAGCAGCGCTGGACTAGCGGGAGGCGCAGAGACCCAGTACTTC.

As regards this clone: This may stem from a read error, because a much larger clone lies one nucleotide away. The chain's CDR3 is CNVSTPEGYTF. CDR3 in DNA: TGCAACGTTTCCACCCCAGAGGGCTACACCTTC. The V and J genes are TRBV29-1 and TRBJ1-2, with D unclear. Germline V gives CDR1 SQVTM, CDR2 ANQGSEA. This CDR3 is built from 11 residues.

This clone has a count of ten or more. This chain connects TRBV6-6 to TRBJ2-2; no clear D gene. The CDR3 contains 14 residues. V lost 0 bases and J lost 6, with 8 bases in between. Germline lookup yields CDR1 MNHNY and CDR2 SVGAGI (reference sequence). The CDR3 sequence: CASSYSGLAGELFF. In nucleotides, the CDR3 is TGTGCCAGCAGTTACTCTGGGTTAGCCGGGGAGCTGTTTTTT.

This chain uses TRBV5-4 with TRBJ1-3, with 7 positions matching TRBD1. CDR1 is SGHNT, CDR2 YYREEE, per germline (reference sequence). Trimming took 4 bases from V and 4 from J; bases not matched to a gene: 5. The CDR3 is 14 residues long. The CDR3 loop is CASSHGTAGNTIYF. The CDR3 nucleotides are TGTGCCAGCAGCCATGGGACAGCAGGAAACACCATATATTTT.

In its sample, this clone was seen a few times. The V and J genes are TRBV4-1 and TRBJ1-6, with no clear D. V lost 1 base and J 7 bases, leaving 8 bases between the germline ends. This CDR3 is 14 amino acids long. Germline assignment: CDR1 MGHRA and CDR2 YSYEKL. This CDR3 reads CASSQAGLNSPLHF. The CDR3 DNA sequence: TGCGCCAGCAGCCAAGCAGGTCTGAATTCACCCCTCCACTTT.

This clone is labeled as medium-sized. The rearrangement uses TRBV6-1 and TRBJ2-1; 16 bases are a match to TRBD2. The CDR3 extends over 15 amino acids. Germline lookup yields CDR1 MNHNS and CDR2 SASEGT. With 6 bases clipped from V and 8 bases from J, the junction kept 4 bases outside the gene matches. The CDR3 spells CASSSGTSGGDEQFF. CDR3 DNA sequence: TGTGCCAGCAGCTCCGGGACTAGCGGGGGGGATGAGCAGTTCTTC.

The chain employs TRBV9 and TRBJ2-5; 7 bases align to TRBD2. Trimming cost V 0 bases and J 4 bases; bases outside gene matches: 6. This CDR3 is 15 amino acids long. The germline V gene encodes CDR1 SGDLS and CDR2 YYNGEE. The CDR3 DNA sequence: TGTGCCAGCAGCGTAGGGGCGGGAGTGGGAGAGACCCAGTACTTC. This codes for CASSVGAGVGETQYF.

This clone has at least ten counts. This rearrangement joins TRBV4-1 to TRBJ1-5, with D unresolved. V was pared by 0 bases and J by 7 bases, with 7 bases between. The CDR3 is made up of 13 amino acids. Germline V gives CDR1 MGHRA, CDR2 YSYEKL. CDR3 nucleotides: TGCGCCAGCAGCCAAGATCCGGGACAGCCCCAGCATTTT. Its protein product is CASSQDPGQPQHF.

The gene calls are TRBV7-9 and TRBJ2-7; TRBD1 is a possible D gene (7 bases). CDR1 SEHNR and CDR2 FQNEAQ come from the germline V gene (reference sequence). The V end was cut by 2 bases, the J end by 5 bases, with 13 bases between. The CDR3 loop spans 14 amino acids. CDR3 sequence: CASSLTGAGNEQYF. In DNA, the CDR3 is TGTGCCAGCAGCTTAACAGGGGCGGGGAACGAGCAGTACTTC.

The gene calls are TRBV27 and TRBJ2-1, with D tentatively TRBD2 (6 bases). Trimming removed 6 bases from V and 4 bases from J, with 7 bases in between. The CDR3 consists of 12 residues. Germline V gives CDR1 MNHEY, CDR2 SMNVEV (reference sequence). In nucleotides, the CDR3 is TGTGCCAGCAGAGGGAGGTACAATGAGCAGTTCTTC. It specifies CASRGRYNEQFF.

The V and J genes are TRBV18 and TRBJ2-3, with D unresolved. Trimming took 8 bases from V and 3 from J, leaving 3 bases between them. In germline, CDR1 is KGHSH, CDR2 LQKENI. The CDR3 is 10 residues long. CDR3 DNA: TGTGCCAGCGCGACAGATACGCAGTATTTT. Its protein product is CASATDTQYF.